This T cell receptor beta chain was documented in a study of type 1 and type 2 diabetes patients. As for the study in general: Magnetic bead positive selection isolated CD4+ or CD8+ T cells from PBMCs.

This clonotype was recorded a few times. Genomic DNA was the PCR template. Multiplex PCR with 30 forward and 13 reverse primers amplified the TCR beta CDR3. TCRdb recomputed calls from the multiplex PCR reads with MiXCR, one row per CDR3 protein. Of about 270,000 distinct CDR3 sequences listed, 45% to 60% are singletons. All diabetic donors were classified as either type 1 or type 2 diabetes. V shed 1 base and J shed 0 bases, with 13 bases lying between them. Germline CDR1 is SGHTA and CDR2 is FQGNSA. This CDR3 has 18 residues. Sequencing was carried out using peripheral blood mononuclear cells (PBMCs). This clonotype was sampled from a man between 18 and 29 years old with type 2 diabetes. The chain recombines TRBV7-2 with TRBJ2-6; the D is unclear. The CDR3 spells CASSLEPGGNSGANVLTF. CDR3 DNA sequence: TGTGCCAGCAGCTTAGAGCCTGGTGGGAACTCTGGGGCCAACGTCCTGACTTTC.